This T cell receptor beta chain was captured by sequencing in a study of Graves' ophthalmopathy and Graves' hyperthyroidism (dated by TCRdb to 2017 to 2018). Regarding the complete study: A patient counted as having stable hyperthyroidism if there was no progression to ophthalmopathy within 18 months of follow-up. TCR beta repertoire signatures were used to distinguish Graves' ophthalmopathy from Graves' hyperthyroidism and to predict progression to ophthalmopathy. To explore V-J signatures that separate ophthalmopathy from hyperthyroidism, a discovery set of around 97 patients was enrolled, consisting of more than 40 with ophthalmopathy and around 60 with stable hyperthyroidism. An independent validation cohort was composed of approximately 19 hyperthyroidism patients and over 15 patients who later progressed from hyperthyroidism to ophthalmopathy. In total, 120 to 150 blood samples were TCR-sequenced: approximately 40 ophthalmopathy, under 85 hyperthyroidism and some 17 hyperthyroidism-to-ophthalmopathy patients. In about six hyperthyroidism patients, the T-cell repertoires found in thyroid tissue were compared with those found in blood. Once sampling was done, hyperthyroidism patients were given methimazole at a starting dose of 30 mg daily, while ophthalmopathy patients were given high-dose intravenous methylprednisolone.

Worth noting for this clonotype: What this receptor recognizes is not known. At one end the junction does not follow the germline gene, possibly because of a read error.

General conclusions and limits of the study: Most of the expanded thyroid clonotypes with a frequency above 0.001 were also detected in blood, and it was suggested that the thyroid immune response may be reflected by blood repertoires. In cross-validation, the 13-signature model distinguished ophthalmopathy from stable hyperthyroidism with nearly 90% sensitivity and 81% to 82% specificity, while in the test set the corresponding values were 80% and 75%. No statistical method was used to predetermine the sample size, and group allocation was not hidden from the investigators. In validation, the model predicted ophthalmopathy progression with 55% to 71% sensitivity and 72.22% specificity; approximately 12 predicted patients were CT-confirmed with GO in a median of around 6.5 months.

For repertoire sequencing, TCR beta CDR3 regions were amplified from RNA transcripts. The first round was an RT-PCR using HTBI primers with the Qiagen OneStep RT-PCR kit, and this first round was followed by a second-round multiplex PCR, then size selection and purification. The libraries underwent paired-end sequencing with 100 bp reads on an Illumina HiSeq2000. The authors' analysis ran thus. SOAPnuke was used for read processing, and reads with adapters, uncalled bases, a mean Phred below 15, or no exact constant-primer or identifier match were discarded. COPE v1.2.5 was used to merge the high-quality paired reads. Clonotypes were defined as unique nucleotide sequences and were aligned to IMGT TRB V, D and J references using MiTCR v1.1. Only V-J combinations with frequency above 0.0001 were analysed, covering around 99% of repertoires. For each V-J combination, a TCR clonal expansion and chaos score was defined as F50 clonal expansion divided by the chaos observed in the TCRdist matrix. Welch's t-statistics and random forest were used to reduce features to 13 V-J combinations, which were fed into a naive Bayes classifier. The similarity between thyroid and blood repertoires was quantified using the Morisita-Horn index. Through fastp at Q25 and MiXCR, TCRdb rebuilt clones from the public reads, retaining in-frame beta chains. A single entry per CDR3 protein holds the most common genes and DNA from its merged rows. TCRdb, rather than the study authors, made the V and J calls. This sample comprises around 1.1 million distinct CDR3 sequences, 35% to 40% of them detected only once. The ten largest account for around 10% of the sample.

Patients with hyperthyroidism were aged 18 to 65 years, had been newly diagnosed, and had a disease duration of less than 2 months. Patients with other autoimmune diseases, uncontrolled infections, pregnancy or lactation were excluded from the study. Clinical symptoms, serum thyroxine, TRAb, thyroid ultrasound and orbital computed tomography were used for diagnosis. Trizol reagent was used to extract the total RNA, and its quality was then checked on an Agilent 2100 Bioanalyzer. The cysteine opens and the phenylalanine closes a CDR3 of 14 amino acids. Only the CDR3 part of the read is kept: 42 bases, read in frame from the first base. Based on the germline V gene, the CDR1 and CDR2 sequences are SGHVS and FQNEAQ.

The receptor was derived from an adult man with Graves' hyperthyroidism. Recombination joined TRBV7-8 with TRBJ2-7, with 7 bases aligning to TRBD1. The sequenced sample consisted of peripheral blood or thyroid tissue (not recorded which). The DNA is as follows: TGTGCCAGCAGCGCCGGACAGGCCTCCTGCGAGCAGTACTTC. The translation is CASSAGQASCEQYF.